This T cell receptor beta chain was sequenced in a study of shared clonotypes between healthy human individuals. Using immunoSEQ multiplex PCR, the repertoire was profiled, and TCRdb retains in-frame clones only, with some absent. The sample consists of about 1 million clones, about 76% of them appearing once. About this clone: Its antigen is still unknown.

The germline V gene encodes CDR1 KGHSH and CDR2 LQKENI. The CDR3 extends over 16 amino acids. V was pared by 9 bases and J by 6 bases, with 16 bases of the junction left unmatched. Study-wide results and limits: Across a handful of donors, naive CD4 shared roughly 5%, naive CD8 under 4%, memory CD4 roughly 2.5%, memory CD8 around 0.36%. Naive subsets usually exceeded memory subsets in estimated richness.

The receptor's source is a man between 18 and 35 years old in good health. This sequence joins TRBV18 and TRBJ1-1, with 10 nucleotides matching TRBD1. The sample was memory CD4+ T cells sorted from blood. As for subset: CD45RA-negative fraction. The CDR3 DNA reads TGTGCCAGTCGTCCCGGGACAGGGGAGATCGTTTCTGAAGCTTTCTTT. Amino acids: CASRPGTGEIVSEAFF.